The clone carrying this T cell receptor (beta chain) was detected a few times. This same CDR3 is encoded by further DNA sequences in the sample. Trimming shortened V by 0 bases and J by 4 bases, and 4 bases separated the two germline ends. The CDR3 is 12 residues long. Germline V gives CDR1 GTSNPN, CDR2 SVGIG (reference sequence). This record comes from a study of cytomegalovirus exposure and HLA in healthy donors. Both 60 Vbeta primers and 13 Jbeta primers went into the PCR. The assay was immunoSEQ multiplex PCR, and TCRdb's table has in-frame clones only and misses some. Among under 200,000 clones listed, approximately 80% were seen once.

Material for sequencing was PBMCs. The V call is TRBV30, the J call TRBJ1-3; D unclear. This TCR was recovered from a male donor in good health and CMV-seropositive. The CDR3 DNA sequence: TGTGCCTGGAGTGTTCAGGGAAACACCATATATTTT. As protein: CAWSVQGNTIYF. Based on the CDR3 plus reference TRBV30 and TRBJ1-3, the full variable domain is SQTIHQWPATLVQPVGSPLSLECTVEGTSNPNLYWYRQAAGRGLQLLFYSVGIGQISSEVPQNLSASRPQDRQFILSSKKLLLSDSGFYLCAWSVQGNTIYFGEGSWLTVV.